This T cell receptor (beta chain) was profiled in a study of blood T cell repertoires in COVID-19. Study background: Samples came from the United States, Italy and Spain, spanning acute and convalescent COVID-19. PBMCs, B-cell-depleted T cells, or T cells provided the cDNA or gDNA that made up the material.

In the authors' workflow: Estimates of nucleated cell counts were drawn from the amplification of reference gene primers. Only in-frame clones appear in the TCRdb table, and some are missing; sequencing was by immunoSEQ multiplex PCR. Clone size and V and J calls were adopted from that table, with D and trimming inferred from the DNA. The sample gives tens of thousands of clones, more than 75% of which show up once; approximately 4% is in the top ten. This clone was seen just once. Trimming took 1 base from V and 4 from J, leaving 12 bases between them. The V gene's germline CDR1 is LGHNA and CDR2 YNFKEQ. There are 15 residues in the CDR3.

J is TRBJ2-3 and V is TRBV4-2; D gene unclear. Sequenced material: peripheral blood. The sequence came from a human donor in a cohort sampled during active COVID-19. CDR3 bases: TGTGCCAGCAGCCAAGGACTCTTCGAATCAGATACGCAGTATTTT. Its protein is CASSQGLFESDTQYF.